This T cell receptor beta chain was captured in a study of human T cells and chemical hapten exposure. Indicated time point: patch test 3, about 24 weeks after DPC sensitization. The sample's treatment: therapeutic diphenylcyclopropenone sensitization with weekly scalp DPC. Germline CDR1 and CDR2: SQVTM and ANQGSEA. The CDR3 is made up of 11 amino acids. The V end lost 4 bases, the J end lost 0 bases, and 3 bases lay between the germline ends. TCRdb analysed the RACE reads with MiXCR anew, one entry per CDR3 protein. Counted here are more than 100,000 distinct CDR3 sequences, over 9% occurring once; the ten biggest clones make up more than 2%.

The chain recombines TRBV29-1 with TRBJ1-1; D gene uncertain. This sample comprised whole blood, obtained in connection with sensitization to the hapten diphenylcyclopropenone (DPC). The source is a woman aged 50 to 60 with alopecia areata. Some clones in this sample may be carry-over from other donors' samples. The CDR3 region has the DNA TGCAGCGTTGTTGTGAACACTGAAGCTTTCTTT. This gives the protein CSVVVNTEAFF. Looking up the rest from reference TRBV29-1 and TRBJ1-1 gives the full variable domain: SAVISQKPSRDICQRGTSLTIQCQVDSQVTMMFWYRQQPGQSLTLIATANQGSEATYESGFVIDKFPISRPNLTFSTLTVSNMSPEDSSIYLCSVVVNTEAFFGQGTRLTVV.